This paragraph reports one T cell receptor beta chain. Its specificity is not known. These data are taken from a study of cytomegalovirus exposure and HLA in healthy donors. The CDR3 loop spans 18 amino acids. The V gene lost 1 base and the J gene lost 5 bases, with 21 bases spanning the gap. Germline V gene sequence: CDR1 SGHDT, CDR2 YYEEEE. It was with 60 Vbeta and 13 Jbeta primers that the PCR ran. Assay: immunoSEQ multiplex PCR; the TCRdb copy retains only in-frame clones and omits some. The data hold roughly 140,000 clones, with roughly 77% observed a single time. Notes on the study in general: The authors assumed roughly uniform sequencing depth across donors for presence/absence analyses. The authors enumerated some 170 TCR beta chains as linked to cytomegalovirus. HLA-A and HLA-B allele assignments for most subjects were reportedly predicted accurately using TCR beta sequences.

The clonotype originates from a human donor in good health. The sequenced material came from PBMCs. V is TRBV5-6 and J is TRBJ1-4; D may be TRBD1 (6 bases). The CDR3 loop is CASSLKSFTGSANEKLFF. The CDR3 coding sequence is TGTGCCAGCAGCTTGAAGTCCTTTACAGGGTCCGCCAATGAAAAACTGTTTTTT.